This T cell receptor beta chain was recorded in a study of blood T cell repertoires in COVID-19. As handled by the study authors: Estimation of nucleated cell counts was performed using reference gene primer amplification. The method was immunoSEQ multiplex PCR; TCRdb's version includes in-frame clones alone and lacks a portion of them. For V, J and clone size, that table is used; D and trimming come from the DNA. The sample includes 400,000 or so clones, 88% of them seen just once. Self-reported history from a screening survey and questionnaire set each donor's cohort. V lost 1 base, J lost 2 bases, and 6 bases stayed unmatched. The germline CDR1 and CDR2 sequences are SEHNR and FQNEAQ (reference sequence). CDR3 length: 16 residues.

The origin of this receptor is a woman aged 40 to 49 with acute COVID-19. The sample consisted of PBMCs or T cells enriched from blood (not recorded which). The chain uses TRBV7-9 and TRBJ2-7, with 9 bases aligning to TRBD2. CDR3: CASSLGERGVTYEQYF. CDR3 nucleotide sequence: TGTGCCAGCAGCTTAGGGGAGCGGGGGGTGACCTACGAGCAGTACTTC.